Presented here are 6 T cell receptor beta chains from one specimen sequenced in a study of Ad26.COV2.S vaccination and SARS-CoV-2 variants (dated by TCRdb to the early 2020s). The library was obtained by the immunoSEQ multiplex PCR assay. TCRdb took over this immuneACCESS table, retaining in-frame rearrangements with V and J assigned. Such tables are incomplete; in checked studies, under half of the missing clones stem from an unresolved V gene, and the remainder is unexplained. This sample is represented by about 350,000 clones; around 89% of them were singletons. The ten largest make up under 6% of the sample. The sample's treatment or condition label, decoded: 15 to 20 received Ad26.COV2.S at low or high dose, single or two shots; about 5 received placebo; per-sample allocation not given. Repertoires of vaccine and placebo recipients were sequenced from samples taken on day 63 after the first injection.

The specimen comprised peripheral blood, sampled in a trial of Ad26.COV2.S vaccine versus placebo. All receptors derive from a person aged 18-65 years who received the Ad26.COV2.S COVID-19 vaccine or a placebo.

The chain uses TRBV6-5 and TRBJ1-1; D call uncertain. The CDR3 is 13 residues long. Trimming stripped 6 bases from V and 1 base from J, with 9 bases between. In germline, CDR1 is MNHEY, CDR2 SVGAGI. The CDR3 is CASSTKKNTEAFF. The CDR3 nucleotides are TGTGCCAGCAGCACCAAGAAGAACACTGAAGCTTTCTTT.

CDR3 DNA: TGTGCCAGCAGCGTAGGTGGGACAGGGGTCACTGAAGCTTTCTTT. This gives the protein CASSVGGTGVTEAFF. The chain couples TRBV9 to TRBJ1-1, with 10 bases that match TRBD1. CDR3 length: 15 amino acids. Trimming at V came to 0 bases and at J to 4 bases, leaving 3 bases not matched to a gene. The germline gives CDR1 SGDLS, CDR2 YYNGEE. Using reference TRBV9 and TRBJ1-1 for the parts outside the CDR3, the full variable domain is DSGVTQTPKHLITATGQRVTLRCSPRSGDLSVYWYQQSLDQGLQFLIQYYNGEERAKGNILERFSAQQFPDLHSELNLSSLELGDSALYFCASSVGGTGVTEAFFGQGTRLTVV.

The table lists this clone with a few counts. The chain uses TRBV7-9 and TRBJ2-7; 7 bases map to TRBD2. V was pared by 1 base and J by 9 bases, with 6 bases of the junction left unmatched. The CDR3 has 13 amino acids. Germline-derived CDR1 and CDR2 are SEHNR and FQNEAQ (reference sequence). CDR3 amino acids: CASSLGASGTQYF. In nucleotides, the CDR3 is TGTGCCAGCAGCTTAGGTGCTAGCGGCACGCAGTACTTC.

The chain is built from TRBV19 and TRBJ1-3; D is uncertain. The ends were cut back, 6 bases at V and 2 bases at J, with 8 bases in the middle. Germline CDR1 reads LNHDA; CDR2 reads SQIVND (reference sequence). The CDR3 sequence is 13 residues long. CDR3 loop: CASRAVPGNTIYF. CDR3 DNA sequence: TGTGCCAGTAGGGCAGTTCCTGGAAACACCATATATTTT.

The genes are TRBV7-9 and TRBJ2-3; 7 bases match TRBD1. The CDR3 runs 14 residues. Unmatched junction bases numbered 6, after V lost 5 bases and J lost 4 bases. CDR1 is SEHNR and CDR2 is FQNEAQ in the germline V gene (reference sequence). The CDR3 is CASSLTGISDTQYF. The DNA for the CDR3 is TGTGCCAGCAGCCTGACAGGGATTTCAGATACGCAGTATTTT. The complete variable domain, with remaining parts taken from reference TRBV7-9 and TRBJ2-3, reads DTGVSQNPRHKITKRGQNVTFRCDPISEHNRLYWYRQTLGQGPEFLTYFQNEAQLEKSRLLSDRFSAERPKGSFSTLEIQRTEQGDSAMYLCASSLTGISDTQYFGPGTRLTVL.

The chain recombines TRBV12-3 or TRBV12-4 with TRBJ2-5; D is undetermined. V lost 5 bases, J lost 4 bases, and 5 bases lay in between. The CDR3 runs to 11 residues. CDR3 DNA: TGTGCCAGCAGTCCCGGAGAGACCCAGTACTTC. Its translation: CASSPGETQYF.